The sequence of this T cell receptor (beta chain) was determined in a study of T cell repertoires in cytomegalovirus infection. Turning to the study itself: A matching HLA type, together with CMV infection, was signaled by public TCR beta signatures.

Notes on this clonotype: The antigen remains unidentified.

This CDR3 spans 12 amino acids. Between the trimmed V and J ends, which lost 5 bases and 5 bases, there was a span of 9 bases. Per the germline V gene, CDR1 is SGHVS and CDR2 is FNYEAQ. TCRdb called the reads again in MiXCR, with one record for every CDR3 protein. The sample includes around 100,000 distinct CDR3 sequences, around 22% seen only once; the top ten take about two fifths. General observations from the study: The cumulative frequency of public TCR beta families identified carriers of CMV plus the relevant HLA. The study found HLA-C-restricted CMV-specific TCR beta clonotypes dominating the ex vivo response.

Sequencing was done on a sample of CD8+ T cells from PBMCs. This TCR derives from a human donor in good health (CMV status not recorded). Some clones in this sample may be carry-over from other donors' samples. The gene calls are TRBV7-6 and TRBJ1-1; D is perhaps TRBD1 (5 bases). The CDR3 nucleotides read TGTGCCAGCAGCAAAAGGGGTACTGAAGCTTTCTTT. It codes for CASSKRGTEAFF.